This T cell receptor beta chain appears in the sequencing data of a study of cytomegalovirus exposure and HLA in healthy donors. Study information: Earlier, 150 million to 200 million T cells were analyzed, and 117 million unique TCR beta sequences were found among them.

CDR1 and CDR2 (germline): LNHDA, SQIVND (reference sequence). This CDR3 is built from 14 residues. Vbeta (60) and Jbeta (13) primers were used in the PCR. In the source study's methods: In a later analysis, of around 83 million unique beta chains, 9 million to 11 million appeared in at least two donors. TCRdb's copy holds only in-frame clones and misses some; the assay was immunoSEQ multiplex PCR. V, J and clone size are taken as reported in that table, and D and trimming were inferred from the DNA itself. The data contain 100,000 or so clones, under 85% of them seen just once; the ten biggest clones take up around 4%. Comments on this clone: What it recognizes is unknown.

Points from the study as a whole: There were a few CMV-associated chains whose specificity for CMV antigens was confirmed in vitro. In an earlier analysis, productive rearrangement rates for most beta V segments clustered near 87% or 30%.

The receptor was derived from a middle-aged man in good health and CMV-seronegative. This chain links TRBV19 with TRBJ2-5, with D possibly matching TRBD1 (6 bases). The DNA end is more similar to TRBJ2-7, so the J call may be wrong. Material: PBMCs. Here the CDR3 reads CASSIKQGAYEQYF. The CDR3 nucleotides are TGTGCCAGTAGTATAAAACAGGGAGCCTACGAGCAGTACTTC.